This T cell receptor (beta chain) came from a study of metastatic and nonmetastatic thyroid tumors. Study background: Repertoires from blood and tumor or nodule tissue of malignant and benign thyroid patients were compared. Study results and caveats: The study reportedly found significantly higher TCR beta diversity in malignant thyroid tumors than benign nodules, in blood and tumor.

With respect to this clone: The antigen remains unidentified.

Original data processing: Built for papillary thyroid cancer, a distant-metastasis classifier drew on CDR3 differences across clinicopathological groups. TCRdb reanalyzed the PCR reads via MiXCR. V and J calls and clone size were set by TCRdb, not the authors. The data contain just under 9,500 clones, roughly 31% of them singletons. No patient received treatment before thyroid surgery. The receptor was derived from a female donor with papillary thyroid cancer or a benign thyroid nodule (not recorded which). Some clones in this sample may be carry-over from other donors' samples. Sequenced input: adjacent normal tissue.

CDR3 amino acids: CASSRGFGETQYF. The CDR3 DNA follows: TGTGCCAGCAGTAGGGGTTTTGGAGAGACCCAGTACTTC. J is TRBJ2-5 and V is TRBV12-3 or TRBV12-4, with D tentatively TRBD1 (5 bases). The CDR3 has 13 amino acids. V lost 5 bases and J lost 4, with 11 bases in between.